This T cell receptor beta chain came from a study of blood T cells in healthy people across ages (dated by TCRdb to 2013 to 2016). With respect to the entire study: In model experiments, roughly one uniquely barcoded TCR beta cDNA molecule per two T cells was captured by template switching. Age-related changes in TCR beta repertoire diversity were measured in the study by deep sequencing normalized with unique cDNA molecular identifiers. Donors were grouped into four age groups: young (average 16 years), middle-aged (roughly 38), aged (around 62) and long-lived (around 80). To avoid experimental bias, donors of different ages were spread randomly across the sequencing lanes. Using the same blood draw, the study looked at two additional independent replicas of 1 million unique cDNA reads for two donors, one aged 18 to 30 and the other aged 80 or older. The paper's findings and limits, for the study overall: Estimates of total diversity based on one million sequenced T cells were regarded as lower bounds and as underestimates. Since profiling was done on bulk unsorted PBMCs, naive and antigen-experienced compartments could not be conclusively compared. Compared with the aged group, the long-lived group had more naive CD4+ T cells, fewer expanded clones and increased TCR diversity, suggesting age selection. The percentage of naive T cells measured by flow cytometry correlated strongly with observed TCR beta diversity. Donor CMV infection status was unknown, potentially confounding age-related changes in expanded clonotypes. Observed TCR beta diversity per million T cells fell roughly linearly with age, and a significant reduction was already apparent by age around 44.

The library came from 5' RACE. Sequencing used an Illumina HiSeq 2500. A second PCR of roughly 6 to 11 cycles was performed with a sample-barcoded 5' primer and a J-beta primer mix. A template-switch 5' adaptor carrying 12 random nucleotides introduced a unique molecular identifier onto each TCR beta cDNA molecule. At least 2.5 million CDR3-containing paired-end reads were obtained from each sample. The Mint cDNA synthesis kit, primed by a TRBC-specific oligonucleotide, was used to synthesize first-strand cDNA from all RNA. All cDNA was treated with uracil-DNA glycosylase and then went through a first 18-cycle PCR with the universal primers M1SS and BC2_uni_R. As for how the authors treated the data: Each sample was normalized by randomly selecting 1 million high-quality reads, each carrying a distinct molecular identifier. Instead of being binned into consensus sequences, reads that shared molecular identifiers were thrown out. MiTCR, with a Q25 quality threshold and the strictest error-elimination algorithm, was used for CDR3 identification, clonotype clustering and error correction. Lower-bound total TCR beta diversity was estimated with a nonparametric unseen species model using Euler transformation. TCRdb took the public reads, trimmed them with fastp at Q25, ran MiXCR for clone calling and kept in-frame beta chains. Rows with one shared CDR3 protein collapse into an entry with the most common genes and DNA. The V and J calls come from TCRdb's annotation, not from the publication. This sample is represented by some 880,000 distinct CDR3 sequences; around 34% of them were singletons. The top ten constitute approximately 13% of the sample.

Systemically healthy Caucasian individuals from Russia, approximately 39 in total and aged about 6 to 100 years, were included as donors. Approximately 9 milliliters of peripheral blood were collected from each donor into EDTA-treated Vacutainer tubes. Ficoll-Paque density-gradient centrifugation was used to isolate PBMCs, with at least 7 million per sample. Total RNA was extracted from PBMCs with Trizol reagent, with at least 6 micrograms obtained per sample. For every donor, flow cytometry on a PBMC aliquot measured the percentage of naive CD45RAhigh/CD27high T cells. Regarding this clonotype: Its antigen target is currently unknown. No clone much larger than this one lies a single base away; base qualities are absent.

The TCR comes from a man between 18 and 29 years old in good health. Specimen: blood.

Here is the DNA: TGTGCCAGCTCAGAAGGACAGTTGGAGTCCTACAATGAGCAGTTCTTC. Protein translation: CASSEGQLESYNEQFF. This chain joins TRBV18 to TRBJ2-1; the best D guess is TRBD1, with 6 bases matching. V gives up 5 bases and J gives up 1 base, and the segment between their germline ends measures 15 bases. From the cysteine through the phenylalanine, the CDR3 covers 16 amino acids. Of all the DNA, just the CDR3 is kept, 48 bases in frame from base 1. The germline V gene gives CDR1 as KGHSH and CDR2 as LQKENI.